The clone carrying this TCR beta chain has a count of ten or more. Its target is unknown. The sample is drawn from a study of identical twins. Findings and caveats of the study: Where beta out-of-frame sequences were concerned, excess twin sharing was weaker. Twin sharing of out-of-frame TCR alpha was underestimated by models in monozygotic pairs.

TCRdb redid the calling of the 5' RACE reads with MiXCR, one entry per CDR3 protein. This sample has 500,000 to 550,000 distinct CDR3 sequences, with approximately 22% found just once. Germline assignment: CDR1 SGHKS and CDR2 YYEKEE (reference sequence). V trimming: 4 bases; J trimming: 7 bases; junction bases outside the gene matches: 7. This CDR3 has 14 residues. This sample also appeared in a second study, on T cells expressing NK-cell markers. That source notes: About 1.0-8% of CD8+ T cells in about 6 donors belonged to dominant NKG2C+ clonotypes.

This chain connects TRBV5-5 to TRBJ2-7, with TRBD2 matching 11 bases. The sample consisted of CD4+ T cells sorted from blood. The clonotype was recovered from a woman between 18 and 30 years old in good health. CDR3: CASSLLAGAGEQYF. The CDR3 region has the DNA TGTGCCAGCAGCCTACTAGCGGGGGCGGGGGAGCAGTACTTC.